This TCR beta chain was recorded in a study of cytomegalovirus exposure and HLA in healthy donors. Findings and caveats of the study: Among CMV-associated TCR beta chains, most appeared HLA-restricted in a later analysis. Earlier findings revealed that most TCR beta V segments proved productive either about 90% or about 30% of the time.

This CDR3 is built from 16 residues. V lost 5 bases and J lost 0, with 18 bases in between. In germline, CDR1 is SGHRS, CDR2 YFSETQ. Comments on this clone: Its antigen is unidentified.

Researchers ran the PCR with 60 Vbeta and 13 Jbeta primers. Using immunoSEQ multiplex PCR, the repertoire was profiled, and TCRdb retains in-frame clones only, with some absent. The table has about 150,000 clones, approximately 78% seen once. The chain links TRBV5-1 to TRBJ2-7; no reliable D call. The sequence came from a man in his forties in good health and CMV-seropositive. The sample consisted of PBMCs. CDR3 bases: TGCGCCAGCAGTCCCTCCGGTACCTATGACTCCTACGAGCAGTACTTC. This translates into CASSPSGTYDSYEQYF.